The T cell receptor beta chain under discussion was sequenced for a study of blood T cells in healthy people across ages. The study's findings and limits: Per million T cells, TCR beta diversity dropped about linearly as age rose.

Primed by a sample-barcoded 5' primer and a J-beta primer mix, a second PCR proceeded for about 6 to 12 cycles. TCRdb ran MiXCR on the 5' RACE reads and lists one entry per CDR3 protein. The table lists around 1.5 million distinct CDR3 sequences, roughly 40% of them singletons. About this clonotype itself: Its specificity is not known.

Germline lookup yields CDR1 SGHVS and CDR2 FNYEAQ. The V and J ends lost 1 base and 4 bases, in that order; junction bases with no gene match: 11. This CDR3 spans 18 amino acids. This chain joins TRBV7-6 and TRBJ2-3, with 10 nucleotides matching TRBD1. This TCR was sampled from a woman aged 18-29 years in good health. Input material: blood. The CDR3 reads CASSLVAGTGVLADTQYF. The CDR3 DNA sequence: TGTGCCAGCAGCTTAGTCGCCGGGACAGGGGTTCTCGCAGATACGCAGTATTTT.